This paragraph covers one TCR beta chain sequence. This clone has a handful of counts. Its antigen target is currently unknown. Per-base quality was not reported, and no clone a single base away is much larger than it. This record comes from a study of beta chain features in type 1 diabetes (dated by TCRdb to the late 2010s). With respect to the entire study: No differences in mean age, gender distribution, total cell number or subset yield were found between patients and healthy donors. A total of around 100 million sorted cells were examined across all samples, and RNA yield correlated strongly with the number of cells per subset. The study compared the TCRB repertoires of sorted circulating CD4+ T cell subsets in recently diagnosed type 1 diabetes patients with those in matched healthy donors. Regulatory and stem cell-like memory subsets were isolated from only 8 patients and roughly eight healthy donors, whereas naive and central memory subsets came from all 30 or so donors.

On the study overall, not on this receptor specifically: Naive, central memory and regulatory TCRB repertoires appeared more similar among patients than among healthy donors. Shorter templates might be favored by PCR, yet because patient and control samples were amplified and corrected together, any such skew would affect both groups equally. Because cDNA was sequenced instead of genomic DNA, highly expressing activated cells could be over-represented, though the groups showed no difference in activation or CD3 levels. In all four CD4+ subsets, TCRB CDR3 length was moderately but significantly shorter in type 1 diabetes patients. Because small numbers of individuals were included in the HLA sub-analyses, any influence of HLA type on TCRB rearrangement was left unresolved. At VDJ recombination sites, patients with type 1 diabetes made fewer insertions and deleted more nucleotides, a pattern implying thymic rearrangement abnormalities.

Each donor gave one peripheral blood draw, roughly 110 mL on average, collected into heparinised tubes. A BD FACSAria II and a panel including CD45RO, CCR7, CD25, CD127, CD95 and CD27 were used to sort naive, central memory, regulatory and stem cell-like memory CD4+ T cells. Every sorted population had a purity above 95%. PBMCs were isolated right away by Lymphoprep density gradient centrifugation and were stained directly, without culture. To minimize batch effects, samples were stained and sorted in pairs, one healthy donor with one patient per experiment. The CDR3 goes from the cysteine to the phenylalanine over 15 residues. Solely the CDR3 DNA is kept, with 45 bases framed from the first base. The trim is 3 bases for V and 5 bases for J, with a gap of 16 bases between the germline ends. Reading the germline V gene gives CDR1 MDHEN and CDR2 SYDVKM. All of the isolated RNA was reverse transcribed with the High Capacity cDNA Reverse Transcription Kit, so expressed TCRB transcripts were sequenced. Deep immunoSEQ sequencing was performed on naive, central memory and regulatory T cell samples, with an average of around 3.5 million total reads per sample. Sorted cells were lysed in RLT buffer, and RNA was extracted using DNase-treated RNeasy Micro or Mini kits according to cell number. Each cell subset was processed on its own to prevent cross-contamination, while patient and healthy donor samples were processed together. TCRB sequences were amplified from cDNA with the immunoSEQ multiplex PCR, producing 87-bp fragments spanning the CDR3 region. Sequencing of the amplicons was done on the Illumina HiSeq platform. On the authors' methods: Synthetic template baselines were used to correct PCR bias computationally, reads within Hamming distance 2 were collapsed, and singletons that could not be merged were discarded. Reads were aligned against IMGT to assign V, D and J genes, CDR3 length and insertions or deletions at six rearrangement sites. Clonotype counts were normalized to sorted cell number within each subset before computing true diversity and Gini coefficients with the tcR R package. The overlap coefficient, calculated on TCRB nucleotide sequences, was used to measure repertoire sharing. Out-of-frame TCRB sequences from naive cells were analyzed as a proxy for the pre-selection repertoire. TCRdb retrieved this table from immuneACCESS and kept in-frame rearrangements only. Not all clones are present; in checked studies, unresolved V genes account for under half, and no reason is known for the remainder. Clone size and V and J calls were adopted from that table, with D and trimming inferred from the DNA. In all, the sample holds hundreds of thousands of clones, and around an eighth of those were seen once. The ten biggest clones cover approximately 0.02% of the sample.

This receptor was identified in a man between 18 and 35 years old with type 1 diabetes. Source material: naive CD4+ T cells from blood. In light of the paper, this sample's cell subset or site label describes: true naive CD4+ T cells. The V and J segments used are TRBV28 and TRBJ1-1; the D gene is unclear. The CDR3 is CASSFGVGAGTEAFF. In nucleotides, the sequence is TGTGCCAGCAGTTTTGGAGTGGGCGCGGGGACTGAAGCTTTCTTT.